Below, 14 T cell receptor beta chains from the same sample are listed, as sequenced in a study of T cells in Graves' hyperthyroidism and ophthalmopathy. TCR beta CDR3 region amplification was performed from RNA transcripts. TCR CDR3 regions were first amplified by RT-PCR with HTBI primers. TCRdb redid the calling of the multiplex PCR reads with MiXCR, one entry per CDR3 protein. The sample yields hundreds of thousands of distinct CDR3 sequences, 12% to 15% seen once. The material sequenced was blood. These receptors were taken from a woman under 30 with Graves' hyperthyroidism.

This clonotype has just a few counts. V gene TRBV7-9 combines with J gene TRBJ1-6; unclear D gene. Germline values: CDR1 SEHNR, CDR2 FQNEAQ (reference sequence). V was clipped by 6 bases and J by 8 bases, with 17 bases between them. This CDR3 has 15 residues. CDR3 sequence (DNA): TGTGCCAGCAGTTCCTCCCACGTGGAGGATTCACCCCTCCACTTT. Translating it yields CASSSSHVEDSPLHF.

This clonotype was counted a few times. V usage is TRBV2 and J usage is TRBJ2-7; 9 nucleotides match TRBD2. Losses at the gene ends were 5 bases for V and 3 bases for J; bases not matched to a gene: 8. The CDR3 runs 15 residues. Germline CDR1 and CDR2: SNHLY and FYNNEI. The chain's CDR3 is CASSLMGLAHYEQYF. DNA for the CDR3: TGTGCCAGCAGTCTAATGGGACTAGCCCACTACGAGCAGTACTTC.

The CDR3 reads CASSSIGINEKLFF. The CDR3 DNA reads as TGTGCCAGCAGTTCTATTGGGATAAATGAAAAACTGTTTTTT. The chain carries TRBV27 and TRBJ1-4; unclear D gene. The CDR3 covers 14 residues. Per the germline V gene, CDR1 is MNHEY and CDR2 is SMNVEV (reference sequence). V gave up 4 bases and J gave up 5 bases, with 11 bases separating them.

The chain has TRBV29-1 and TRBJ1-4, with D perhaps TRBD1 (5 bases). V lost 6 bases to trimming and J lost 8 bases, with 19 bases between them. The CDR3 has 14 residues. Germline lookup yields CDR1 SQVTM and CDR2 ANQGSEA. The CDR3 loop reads CSVLDGGKGEKLFF. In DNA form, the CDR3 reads TGCAGCGTCCTAGACGGGGGAAAGGGAGAAAAACTGTTTTTT.

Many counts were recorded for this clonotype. The CDR3 DNA reads as TGTGCCAGCTCACCGGTCTCGAGGCAGCCCCAGCATTTT. Encoded protein: CASSPVSRQPQHF. This chain links TRBV18 with TRBJ1-5; no reliable D call. Germline V gives CDR1 KGHSH, CDR2 LQKENI. V was clipped by 3 bases and J by 7 bases, with 10 bases between them. This CDR3 contains 13 residues.

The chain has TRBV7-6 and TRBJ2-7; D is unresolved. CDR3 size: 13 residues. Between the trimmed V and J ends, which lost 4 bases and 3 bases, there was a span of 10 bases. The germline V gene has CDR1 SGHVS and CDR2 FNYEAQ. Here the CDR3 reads CASSSQDGYEQYF. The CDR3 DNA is TGTGCCAGCAGCTCCCAGGACGGCTACGAGCAGTACTTC.

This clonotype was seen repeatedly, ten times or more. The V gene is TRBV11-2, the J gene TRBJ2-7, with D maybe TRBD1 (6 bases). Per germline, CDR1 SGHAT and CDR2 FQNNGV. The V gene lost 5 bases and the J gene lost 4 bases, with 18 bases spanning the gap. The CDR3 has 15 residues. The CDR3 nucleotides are TGTGCCAGCAGCCGGGCCGCCGGGACAAATTACGAGCAGTACTTC. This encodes CASSRAAGTNYEQYF.

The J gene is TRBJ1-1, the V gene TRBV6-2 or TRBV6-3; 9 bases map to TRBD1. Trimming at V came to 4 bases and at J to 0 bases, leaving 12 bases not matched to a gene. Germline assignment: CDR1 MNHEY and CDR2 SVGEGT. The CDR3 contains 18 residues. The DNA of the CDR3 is TGTGCCAGCAGTTTCTCCAGACAGGGGGAATGGATGAACACTGAAGCTTTCTTT. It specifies CASSFSRQGEWMNTEAFF.

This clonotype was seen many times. Written as DNA, the CDR3 is TGTGCCAGCAGCTTGTCTTACAACACTGAAGCTTTCTTT. Translating it yields CASSLSYNTEAFF. The chain employs TRBV5-8 and TRBJ1-1; D ambiguous. The V and J ends lost 1 base and 2 bases respectively, with 6 bases between them. The CDR3 runs to 13 residues. Germline CDR1 SGHTS, CDR2 YDEGEE.

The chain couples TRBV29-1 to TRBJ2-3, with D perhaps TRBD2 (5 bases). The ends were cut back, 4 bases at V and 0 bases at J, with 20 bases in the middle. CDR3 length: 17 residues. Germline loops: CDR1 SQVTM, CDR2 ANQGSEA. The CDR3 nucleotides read TGCAGCGTTGTGACCCCGCTTAGCGCAACTAGCACAGATACGCAGTATTTT. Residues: CSVVTPLSATSTDTQYF.

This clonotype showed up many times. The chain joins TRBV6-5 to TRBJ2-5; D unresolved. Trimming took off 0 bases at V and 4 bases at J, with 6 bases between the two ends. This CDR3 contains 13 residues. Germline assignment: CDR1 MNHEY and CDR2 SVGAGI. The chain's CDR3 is CASSYSTGETQYF. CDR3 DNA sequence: TGTGCCAGCAGTTACTCGACGGGAGAGACCCAGTACTTC.

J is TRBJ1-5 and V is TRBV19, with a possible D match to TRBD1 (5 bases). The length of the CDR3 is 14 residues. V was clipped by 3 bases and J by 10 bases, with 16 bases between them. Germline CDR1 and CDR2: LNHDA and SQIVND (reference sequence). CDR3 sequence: CASSIVGGIEPQHF. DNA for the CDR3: TGTGCCAGTAGTATTGTTGGGGGGATAGAACCCCAGCATTTT.

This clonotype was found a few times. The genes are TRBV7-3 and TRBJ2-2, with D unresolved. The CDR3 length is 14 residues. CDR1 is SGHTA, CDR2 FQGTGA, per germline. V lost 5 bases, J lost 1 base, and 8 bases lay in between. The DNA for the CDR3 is TGTGCCAGCAGCGCCGGACGGAACACCGGGGAGCTGTTTTTT. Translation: CASSAGRNTGELFF.

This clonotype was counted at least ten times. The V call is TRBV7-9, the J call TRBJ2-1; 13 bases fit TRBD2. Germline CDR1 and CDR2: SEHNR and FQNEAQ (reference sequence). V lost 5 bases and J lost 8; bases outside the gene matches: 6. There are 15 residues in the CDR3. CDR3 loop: CASSPTSGGGDEQFF. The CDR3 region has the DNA TGTGCCAGCAGCCCCACTAGCGGGGGGGGAGATGAGCAGTTCTTC.